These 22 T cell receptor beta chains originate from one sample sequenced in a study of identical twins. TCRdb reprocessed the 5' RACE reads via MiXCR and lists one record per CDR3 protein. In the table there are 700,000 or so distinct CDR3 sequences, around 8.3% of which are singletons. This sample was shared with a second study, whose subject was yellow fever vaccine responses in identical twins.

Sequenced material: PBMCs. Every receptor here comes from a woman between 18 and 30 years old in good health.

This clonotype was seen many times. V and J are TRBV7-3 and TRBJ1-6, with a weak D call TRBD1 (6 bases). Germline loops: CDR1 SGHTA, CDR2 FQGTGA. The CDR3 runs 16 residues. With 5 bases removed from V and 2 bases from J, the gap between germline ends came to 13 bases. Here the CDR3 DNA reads TGTGCCAGCAGCCCAGGGAACAGGGCCTATAATTCACCCCTCCACTTT. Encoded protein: CASSPGNRAYNSPLHF.

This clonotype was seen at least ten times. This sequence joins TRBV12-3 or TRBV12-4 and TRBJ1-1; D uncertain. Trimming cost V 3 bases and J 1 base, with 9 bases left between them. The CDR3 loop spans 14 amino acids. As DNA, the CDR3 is TGTGCCAGCAGTTTTTCTCCAGGGAACACTGAAGCTTTCTTT. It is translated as CASSFSPGNTEAFF.

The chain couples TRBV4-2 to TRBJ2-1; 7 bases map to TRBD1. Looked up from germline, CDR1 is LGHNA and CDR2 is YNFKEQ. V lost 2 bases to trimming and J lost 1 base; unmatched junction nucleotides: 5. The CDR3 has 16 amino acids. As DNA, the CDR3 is TGTGCCAGCAGCCAAAATTTGGGACAGTCCTACAATGAGCAGTTCTTC. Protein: CASSQNLGQSYNEQFF.

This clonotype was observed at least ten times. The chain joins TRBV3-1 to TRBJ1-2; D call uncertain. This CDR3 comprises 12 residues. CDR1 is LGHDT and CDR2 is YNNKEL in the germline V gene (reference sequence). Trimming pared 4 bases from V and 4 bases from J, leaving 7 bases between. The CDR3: CASSRRSYGYTF. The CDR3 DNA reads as TGTGCCAGCAGCCGCAGGAGCTATGGCTACACCTTC.

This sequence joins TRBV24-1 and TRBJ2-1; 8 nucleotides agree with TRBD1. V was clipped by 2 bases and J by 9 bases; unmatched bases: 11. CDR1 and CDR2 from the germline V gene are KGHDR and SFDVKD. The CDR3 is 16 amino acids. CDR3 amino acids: CATSDSGGQGGPEQFF. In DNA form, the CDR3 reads TGTGCCACCAGTGATTCGGGTGGACAGGGCGGTCCTGAGCAGTTCTTC.

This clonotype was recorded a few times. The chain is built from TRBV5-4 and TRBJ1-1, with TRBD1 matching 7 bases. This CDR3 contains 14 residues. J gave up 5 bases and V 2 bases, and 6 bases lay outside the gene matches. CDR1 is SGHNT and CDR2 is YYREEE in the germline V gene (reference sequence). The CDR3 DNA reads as TGTGCCAGCAGCTTCACGACAGGGCAGACTGAAGCTTTCTTT. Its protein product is CASSFTTGQTEAFF.

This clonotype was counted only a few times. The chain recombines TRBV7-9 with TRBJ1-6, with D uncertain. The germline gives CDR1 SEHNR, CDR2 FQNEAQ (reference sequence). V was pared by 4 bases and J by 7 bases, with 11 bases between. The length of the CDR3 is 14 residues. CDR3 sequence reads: CASSSRAMNSPLHF. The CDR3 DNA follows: TGTGCCAGCAGCTCTCGGGCCATGAATTCACCCCTCCACTTT.

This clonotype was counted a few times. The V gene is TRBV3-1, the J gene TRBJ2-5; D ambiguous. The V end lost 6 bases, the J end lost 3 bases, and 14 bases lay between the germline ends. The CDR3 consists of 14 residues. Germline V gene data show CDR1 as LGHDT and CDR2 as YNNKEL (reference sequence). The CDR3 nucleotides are TGTGCCAGCAGACACACCTTCCGCGAAGAGACCCAGTACTTC. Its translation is CASRHTFREETQYF.

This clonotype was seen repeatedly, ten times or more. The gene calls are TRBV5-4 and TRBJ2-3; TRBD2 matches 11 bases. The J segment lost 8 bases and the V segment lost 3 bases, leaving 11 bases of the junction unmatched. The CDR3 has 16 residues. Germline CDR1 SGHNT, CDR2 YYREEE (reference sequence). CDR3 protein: CASSSGTTSGGLTQYF. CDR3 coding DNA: TGTGCCAGCAGCTCGGGGACTACTAGCGGGGGCCTTACGCAGTATTTT.

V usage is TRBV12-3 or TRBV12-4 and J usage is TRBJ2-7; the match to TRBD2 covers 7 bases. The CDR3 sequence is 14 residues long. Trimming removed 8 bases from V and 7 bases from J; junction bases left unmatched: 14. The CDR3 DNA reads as TGTGCCAGCGCCCTCGGGGGGTTTGTCCAGGAGCAGTACTTC. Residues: CASALGGFVQEQYF.

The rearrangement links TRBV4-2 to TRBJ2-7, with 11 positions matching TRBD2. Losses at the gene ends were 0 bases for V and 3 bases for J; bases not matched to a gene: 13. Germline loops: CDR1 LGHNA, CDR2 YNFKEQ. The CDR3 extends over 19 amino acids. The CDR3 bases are TGTGCCAGCAGCCAAGATATTCCAGGGACTAGCGGAAACCACTACGAGCAGTACTTC. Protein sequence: CASSQDIPGTSGNHYEQYF.

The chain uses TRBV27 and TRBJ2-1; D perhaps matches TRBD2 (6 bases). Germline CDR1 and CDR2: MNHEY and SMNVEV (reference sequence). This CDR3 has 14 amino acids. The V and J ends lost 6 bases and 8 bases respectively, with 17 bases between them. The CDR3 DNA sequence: TGTGCCAGCAGCCCCTTTCAGAGGGAGGATGAGCAGTTCTTC. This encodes CASSPFQREDEQFF.

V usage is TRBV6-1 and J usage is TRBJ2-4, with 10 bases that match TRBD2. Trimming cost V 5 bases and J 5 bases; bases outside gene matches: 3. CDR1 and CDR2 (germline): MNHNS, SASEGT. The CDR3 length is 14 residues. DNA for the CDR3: TGTGCCAGCAGTCTTGGACTAGCGGAAAACATTCAGTACTTC. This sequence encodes CASSLGLAENIQYF.

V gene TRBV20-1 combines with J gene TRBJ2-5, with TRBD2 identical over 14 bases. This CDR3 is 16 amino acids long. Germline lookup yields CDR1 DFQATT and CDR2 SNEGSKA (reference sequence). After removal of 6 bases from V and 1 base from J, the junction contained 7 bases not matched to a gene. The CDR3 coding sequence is TGCAGTGCGGACCGGGGACTAGCGGGGGTCCAAGAGACCCAGTACTTC. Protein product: CSADRGLAGVQETQYF.

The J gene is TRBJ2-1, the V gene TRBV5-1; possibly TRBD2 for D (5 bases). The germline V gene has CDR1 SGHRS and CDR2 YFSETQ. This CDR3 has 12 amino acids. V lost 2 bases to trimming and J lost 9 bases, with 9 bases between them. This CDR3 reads CASSFDGSEQFF. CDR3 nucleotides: TGCGCCAGCAGCTTCGATGGGAGTGAGCAGTTCTTC. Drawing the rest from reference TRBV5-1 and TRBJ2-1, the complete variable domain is KAGVTQTPRYLIKTRGQQVTLSCSPISGHRSVSWYQQTPGQGLQFLFEYFSETQRNKGNFPGRFSGRQFSNSRSEMNVSTLELGDSALYLCASSFDGSEQFFGPGTRLTVL.

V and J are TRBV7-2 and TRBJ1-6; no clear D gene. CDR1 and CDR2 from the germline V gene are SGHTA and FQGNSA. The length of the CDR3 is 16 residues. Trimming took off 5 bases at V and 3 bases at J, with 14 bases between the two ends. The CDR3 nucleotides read TGTGCCAGCAGCGGTCCTGCGGGGAGCTATAATTCACCCCTCCACTTT. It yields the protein CASSGPAGSYNSPLHF.

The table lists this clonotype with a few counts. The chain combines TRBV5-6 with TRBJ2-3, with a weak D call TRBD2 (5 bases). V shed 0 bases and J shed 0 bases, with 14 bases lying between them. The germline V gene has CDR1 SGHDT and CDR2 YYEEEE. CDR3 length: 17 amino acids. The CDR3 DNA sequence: TGTGCCAGCAGCTTGGCCGGGGTTAGGACTAGCACAGATACGCAGTATTTT. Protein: CASSLAGVRTSTDTQYF.

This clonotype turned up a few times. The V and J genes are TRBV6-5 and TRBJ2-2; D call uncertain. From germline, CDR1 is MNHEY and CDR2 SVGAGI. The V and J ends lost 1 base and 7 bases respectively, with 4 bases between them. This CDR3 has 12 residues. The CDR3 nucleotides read TGTGCCAGCAGTTACTATGACGGGGAGCTGTTTTTT. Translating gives CASSYYDGELFF.

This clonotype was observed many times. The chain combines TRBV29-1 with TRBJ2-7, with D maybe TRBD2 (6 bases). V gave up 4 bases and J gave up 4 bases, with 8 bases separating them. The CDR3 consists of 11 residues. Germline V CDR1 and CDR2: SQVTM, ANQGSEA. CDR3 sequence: CSVVAVYEQYF. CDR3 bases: TGCAGCGTTGTAGCGGTGTACGAGCAGTACTTC.

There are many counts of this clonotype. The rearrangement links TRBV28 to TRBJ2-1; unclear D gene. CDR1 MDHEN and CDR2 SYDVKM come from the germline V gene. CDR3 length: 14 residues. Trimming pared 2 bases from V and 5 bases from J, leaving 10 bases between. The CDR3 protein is CASSLRDRNNEQFF. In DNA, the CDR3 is TGTGCCAGCAGTTTAAGGGATAGAAACAATGAGCAGTTCTTC. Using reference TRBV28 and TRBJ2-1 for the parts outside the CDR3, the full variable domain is DVKVTQSSRYLVKRTGEKVFLECVQDMDHENMFWYRQDPGLGLRLIYFSYDVKMKEKGDIPEGYSVSREKKERFSLILESASTNQTSMYLCASSLRDRNNEQFFGPGTRLTVL.

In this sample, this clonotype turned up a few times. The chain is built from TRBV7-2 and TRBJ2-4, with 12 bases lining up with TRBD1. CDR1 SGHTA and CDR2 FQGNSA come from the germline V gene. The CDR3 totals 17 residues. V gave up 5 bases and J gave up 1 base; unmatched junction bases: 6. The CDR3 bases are TGTGCCAGCAGCCCGGGACAGGGGGCGTCGGCCAAAAACATTCAGTACTTC. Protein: CASSPGQGASAKNIQYF.

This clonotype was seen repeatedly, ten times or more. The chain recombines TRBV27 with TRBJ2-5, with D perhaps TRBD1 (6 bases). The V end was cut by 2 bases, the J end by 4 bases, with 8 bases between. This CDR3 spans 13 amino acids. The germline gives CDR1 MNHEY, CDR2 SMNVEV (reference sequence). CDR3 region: CASSLTGIETQYF. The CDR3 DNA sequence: TGTGCCAGCAGTTTAACAGGGATAGAGACCCAGTACTTC.